A selection of T cell receptor beta chains follows, all from one sample in a study of shared clonotypes between healthy human individuals. Repertoires were generated with immunoSEQ multiplex PCR, while TCRdb's copy carries only in-frame clones and drops some. The table shows roughly 2.2 million clones, with roughly 90% occurring only once. The specimen was naive CD4+ T cells from PBMCs. These receptors all come from a man younger than 30 in good health. Some clones in this sample may be carry-over from other donors' samples. Each CDR3 is given with its conserved first and last residue. D genes are given only for firm matches. A row's size may be missing; if present it is once, few, many or a size class.

J: TRBJ2-3
V: TRBV5-1
size: .
D: TRBD1
DNA: TGCGCCAGCAGCATGGGACAGGGGGCGTTTGATACGCAGTATTTT
CDR3: CASSMGQGAFDTQYF

J: TRBJ1-4
V: TRBV28
size: .
D: .
DNA: TGTGCCAGCACCACACGACTCGGGGGGGGCGACGAAAAACTGTTTTTT
CDR3: CASTTRLGGGDEKLFF

J: TRBJ2-3
V: TRBV29-1
size: .
D: .
DNA: TGCAGCGTGGTATCGGGACTCGGGAGCACAGATACGCAGTATTTT
CDR3: CSVVSGLGSTDTQYF

J: TRBJ2-7
V: TRBV7-8
size: .
D: TRBD2
DNA: TGTGCCAGCAGCCCAAGGACTAGCGGAGCCTCCTACGAGCAGTACTTC
CDR3: CASSPRTSGASYEQYF

J: TRBJ1-3
V: TRBV19
size: .
D: .
DNA: TGTGCCAGTAGTGCGGCATACTCTGGAAACACCATATATTTT
CDR3: CASSAAYSGNTIYF

J: TRBJ1-1
V: TRBV5-6
size: .
D: .
DNA: TGTGCCAGCAGCCTGCGGGGGGGCACTGAAGCTTTCTTT
CDR3: CASSLRGGTEAFF

J: TRBJ1-4
V: TRBV7-8
size: .
D: .
DNA: TGTGCCAGCAGCTTGCGTCCTGAAAAACTGTTTTTT
CDR3: CASSLRPEKLFF

J: TRBJ2-7
V: TRBV30
size: .
D: .
DNA: TGTGCCTGGAGTGTACGAAAGGGTCTCGAGCAGTACTTC
CDR3: CAWSVRKGLEQYF

J: TRBJ1-2
V: TRBV6-1
size: .
D: .
DNA: TGTGCCACCGAACAGGGAGGCTATGGCTACACCTTC
CDR3: CATEQGGYGYTF

J: TRBJ1-3
V: TRBV18
size: .
D: .
DNA: TGTGCCAGCTCACCACCCCAAGCAGGGGCGACCGGAAACACCATATATTTT
CDR3: CASSPPQAGATGNTIYF

J: TRBJ2-5
V: TRBV19
size: .
D: .
DNA: TGTGCCAGTAGTGGGTCGTCTACGGCACAAGAGACCCAGTACTTC
CDR3: CASSGSSTAQETQYF

J: TRBJ2-2
V: TRBV5-8
size: once
D: .
DNA: TGTGCCAGCAGCTTCCGGAGGGGCGTCCAGGAGCTGTTTTTT
CDR3: CASSFRRGVQELFF

J: TRBJ2-1
V: TRBV5-1
size: once
D: .
DNA: TGCGCCAGCAGCTTGGGTGCGGGAAGGAGTGAGCAGTTCTTC
CDR3: CASSLGAGRSEQFF

J: TRBJ1-1
V: TRBV7-9
size: .
D: TRBD1
DNA: TGTGCCAGCAGCCCCGACCCGGGACAGGGCGGCGCTGAAGCTTTCTTT
CDR3: CASSPDPGQGGAEAFF

J: TRBJ2-5
V: TRBV5-1
size: .
D: .
DNA: TGCGCCAGCAGCGGGGACTCCGAGCTCCAAGAGACCCAGTACTTC
CDR3: CASSGDSELQETQYF

J: TRBJ2-1
V: TRBV25-1
size: once
D: TRBD1
DNA: TGTGCCAGCAGTGAATCGTGGGACAGGGCAAGTGAGCAGTTCTTC
CDR3: CASSESWDRASEQFF

J: TRBJ1-2
V: TRBV5-1
size: .
D: .
DNA: TGCGCCAGCATGGAGGGTGGCAGGGGCGGCTATGGCTACACCTTC
CDR3: CASMEGGRGGYGYTF

J: TRBJ2-2
V: TRBV6-1
size: .
D: .
DNA: TGTGCCAGCAGATTGCAGACGAACACCGGGGAGCTGTTTTTT
CDR3: CASRLQTNTGELFF

J: TRBJ2-3
V: TRBV12-5
size: once
D: TRBD1
DNA: TGTGCTAGTGCCGAAGGGACAGGGGGCCTGATAACCACAGATACGCAGTATTTT
CDR3: CASAEGTGGLITTDTQYF

J: TRBJ2-3
V: TRBV18
size: .
D: .
DNA: TGTGCCAGCTCAGACCGACGGGATACGGCAGATACGCAGTATTTT
CDR3: CASSDRRDTADTQYF

J: TRBJ2-1
V: TRBV2
size: .
D: .
DNA: TGTGCCAGCAGTCTGGGCCCTCCTTCCTACAATGAGCAGTTCTTC
CDR3: CASSLGPPSYNEQFF

J: TRBJ1-4
V: TRBV28
size: .
D: TRBD1
DNA: TGTGCCAGCAGCGGGGACAGGGGAGAGGAAAAACTGTTTTTT
CDR3: CASSGDRGEEKLFF

J: TRBJ2-5
V: TRBV2
size: .
D: TRBD2
DNA: TGTGCCAGCCACTCGTCTAGCGGTTTCCAAGAGACCCAGTACTTC
CDR3: CASHSSSGFQETQYF

J: TRBJ1-4
V: TRBV4-1
size: .
D: .
DNA: TGCGCCAGCAGCCAAGGGACACTCGCAACTAATGAAAAACTGTTTTTT
CDR3: CASSQGTLATNEKLFF

J: TRBJ1-5
V: TRBV30
size: .
D: .
DNA: TGTGCCTGGAGTGCATTACCGGGCGCTAATCAGCCCCAGCATTTT
CDR3: CAWSALPGANQPQHF

J: TRBJ2-4
V: TRBV9
size: .
D: .
DNA: TGTGCCAGCAGCGCGAATCGGAACATTCAGTACTTC
CDR3: CASSANRNIQYF

J: TRBJ2-7
V: TRBV15
size: .
D: .
DNA: TGTGCCACCAGCAGTTATGGAGAGCAGTACTTC
CDR3: CATSSYGEQYF

J: TRBJ2-3
V: TRBV29-1
size: .
D: .
DNA: TGCAGCGCCCCGGCCCTGGGCGCAGATACGCAGTATTTT
CDR3: CSAPALGADTQYF

J: TRBJ1-2
V: TRBV4-2
size: .
D: .
DNA: TGTGCCAGCAGCGCCCGGGACTATGGCTACACCTTC
CDR3: CASSARDYGYTF

J: TRBJ1-5
V: TRBV2
size: few
D: TRBD1
DNA: TGTGCCAGCAGTGACGATACAGGGGGCGATCAGCCCCAGCATTTT
CDR3: CASSDDTGGDQPQHF

J: TRBJ1-5
V: TRBV7-8
size: .
D: .
DNA: TGTGCCAGCAGCGGAAAAGACGGGACGCTCAATCAGCCCCAGCATTTT
CDR3: CASSGKDGTLNQPQHF

J: TRBJ2-1
V: TRBV28
size: .
D: .
DNA: TGTGCCAGCGGCGGTGCTGGCAATGAGCAGTTCTTC
CDR3: CASGGAGNEQFF

J: TRBJ2-3
V: TRBV7-9
size: .
D: TRBD1
DNA: TGTGCCAGCAGACCTAATTCGGACAGGTACACAGATACGCAGTATTTT
CDR3: CASRPNSDRYTDTQYF

J: TRBJ2-5
V: TRBV9
size: .
D: TRBD1
DNA: TGTGCCAGCAGTACTCTCACAGGGGGAGAGACCCAGTACTTC
CDR3: CASSTLTGGETQYF

J: TRBJ1-2
V: TRBV7-9
size: once
D: TRBD1
DNA: TGTGCCAGCAGCTTATGGGACAGGGACTCATATGGCTACACCTTC
CDR3: CASSLWDRDSYGYTF

J: TRBJ2-7
V: TRBV30
size: few
D: .
DNA: TGTGCCTCAGATATATCCCCCGCCCAACCTCGGGCGCAGTACTTC
CDR3: CASDISPAQPRAQYF

J: TRBJ2-5
V: TRBV5-1
size: .
D: .
DNA: TGCGCCAGCAGCCCCCTTGGGAAGACCCAGTACTTC
CDR3: CASSPLGKTQYF

J: TRBJ1-4
V: TRBV7-9
size: .
D: .
DNA: TGTGCCAGCAGCCCCAAAAAGGCAGGGGCTAATGAAAAACTGTTTTTT
CDR3: CASSPKKAGANEKLFF

J: TRBJ2-5
V: TRBV7-2
size: .
D: .
DNA: TGTGCCAGCAGCTTAGTCCAAACGGAGACCCAGTACTTC
CDR3: CASSLVQTETQYF

J: TRBJ2-1
V: TRBV28
size: .
D: .
DNA: TGTGCCAGCAGTCAACCATTTCGGGAGTTGAGCTCCTACAATGAGCAGTTCTTC
CDR3: CASSQPFRELSSYNEQFF

J: TRBJ2-4
V: TRBV11-3
size: .
D: .
DNA: TGTGCCAGCAGCGAAGGCGGAGCGTGGGGCATTCAGTACTTC
CDR3: CASSEGGAWGIQYF

J: TRBJ2-3
V: TRBV29-1
size: .
D: .
DNA: TGCAGCGTTGAAGGATCGTCCCGGTGGGGCACAGATACGCAGTATTTT
CDR3: CSVEGSSRWGTDTQYF

J: TRBJ2-7
V: TRBV7-2
size: .
D: TRBD1
DNA: TGTGCCAGCAGCTTAGGGGGGCAGGGGGCCTACGAGCAGTACTTC
CDR3: CASSLGGQGAYEQYF